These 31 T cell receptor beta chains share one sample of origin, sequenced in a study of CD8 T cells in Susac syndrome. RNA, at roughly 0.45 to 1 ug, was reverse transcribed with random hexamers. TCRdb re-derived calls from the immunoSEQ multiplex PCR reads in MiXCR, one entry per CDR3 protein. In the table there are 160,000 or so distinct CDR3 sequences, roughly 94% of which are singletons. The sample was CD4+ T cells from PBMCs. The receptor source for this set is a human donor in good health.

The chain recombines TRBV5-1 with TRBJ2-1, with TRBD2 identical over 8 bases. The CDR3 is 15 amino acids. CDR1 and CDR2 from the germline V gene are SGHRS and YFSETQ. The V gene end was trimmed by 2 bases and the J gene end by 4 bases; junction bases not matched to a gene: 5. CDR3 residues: CASSLSTSGYNEQFF. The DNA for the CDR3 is TGCGCCAGCAGCTTAAGTACTAGCGGTTACAATGAGCAGTTCTTC.

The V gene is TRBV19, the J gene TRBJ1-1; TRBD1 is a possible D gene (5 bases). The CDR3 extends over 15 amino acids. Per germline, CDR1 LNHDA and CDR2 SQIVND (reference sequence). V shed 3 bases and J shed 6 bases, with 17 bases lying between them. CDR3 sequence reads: CASSMAPAGSPEAFF. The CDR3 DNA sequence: TGTGCCAGTAGTATGGCCCCGGCAGGGTCCCCTGAAGCTTTCTTT.

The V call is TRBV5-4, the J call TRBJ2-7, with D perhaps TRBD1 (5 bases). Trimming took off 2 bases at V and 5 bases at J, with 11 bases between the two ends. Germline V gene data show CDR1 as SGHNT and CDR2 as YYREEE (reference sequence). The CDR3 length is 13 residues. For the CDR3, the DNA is TGTGCCAGCAGCTTAATAGGGGCAGACGAGCAGTACTTC. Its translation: CASSLIGADEQYF.

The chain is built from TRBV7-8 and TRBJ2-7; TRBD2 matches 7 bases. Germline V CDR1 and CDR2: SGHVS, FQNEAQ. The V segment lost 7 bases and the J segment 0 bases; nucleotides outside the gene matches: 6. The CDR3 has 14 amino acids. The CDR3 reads CASNWGGFSYEQYF. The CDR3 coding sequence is TGTGCCAGCAACTGGGGGGGTTTCTCCTACGAGCAGTACTTC.

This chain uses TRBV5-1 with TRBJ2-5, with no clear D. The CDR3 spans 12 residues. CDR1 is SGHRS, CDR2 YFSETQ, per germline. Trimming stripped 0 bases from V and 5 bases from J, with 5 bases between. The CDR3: CASSLAFETQYF. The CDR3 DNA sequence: TGCGCCAGCAGCTTGGCCTTTGAGACCCAGTACTTC.

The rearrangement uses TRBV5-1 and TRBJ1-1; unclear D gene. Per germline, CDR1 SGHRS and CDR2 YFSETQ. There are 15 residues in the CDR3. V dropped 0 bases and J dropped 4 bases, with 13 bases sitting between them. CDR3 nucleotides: TGCGCCAGCAGCTTGGATACCGCCAGGAGCACTGAAGCTTTCTTT. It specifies CASSLDTARSTEAFF.

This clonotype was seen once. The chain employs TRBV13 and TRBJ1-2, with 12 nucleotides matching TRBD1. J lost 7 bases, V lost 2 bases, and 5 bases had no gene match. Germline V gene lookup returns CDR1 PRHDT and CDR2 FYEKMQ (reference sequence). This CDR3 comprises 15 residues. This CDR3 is CASSLTGQGAPGYTF. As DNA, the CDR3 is TGTGCCAGCAGCTTAACGGGACAGGGGGCGCCTGGCTACACCTTC.

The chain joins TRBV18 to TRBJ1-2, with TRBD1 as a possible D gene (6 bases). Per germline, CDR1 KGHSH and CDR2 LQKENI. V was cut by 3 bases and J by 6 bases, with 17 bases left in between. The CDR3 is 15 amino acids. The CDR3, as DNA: TGTGCCAGCTCACCCACCGCGGGGGCTGAAGATGGCTACACCTTC. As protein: CASSPTAGAEDGYTF.

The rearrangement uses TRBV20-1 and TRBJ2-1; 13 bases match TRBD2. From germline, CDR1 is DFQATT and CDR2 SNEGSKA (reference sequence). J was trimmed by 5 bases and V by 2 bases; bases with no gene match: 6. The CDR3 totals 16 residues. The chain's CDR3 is CSARPGTSGAHNEQFF. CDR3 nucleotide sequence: TGCAGTGCTAGACCAGGGACTAGCGGGGCTCACAATGAGCAGTTCTTC.

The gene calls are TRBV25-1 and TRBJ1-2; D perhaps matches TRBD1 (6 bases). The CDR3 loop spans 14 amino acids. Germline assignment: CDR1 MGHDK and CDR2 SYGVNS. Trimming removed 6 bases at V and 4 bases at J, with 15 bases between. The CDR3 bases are TGTGCCAGCAGCTATACGGACAGCTTCTATGGCTACACCTTC. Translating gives CASSYTDSFYGYTF.

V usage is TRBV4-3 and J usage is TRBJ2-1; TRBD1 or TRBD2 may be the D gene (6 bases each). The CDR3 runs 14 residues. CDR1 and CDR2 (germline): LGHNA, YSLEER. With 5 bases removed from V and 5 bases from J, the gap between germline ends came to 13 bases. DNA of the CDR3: TGCGCCAGCAGCACGGGGGCCAATAACAATGAGCAGTTCTTC. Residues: CASSTGANNNEQFF.

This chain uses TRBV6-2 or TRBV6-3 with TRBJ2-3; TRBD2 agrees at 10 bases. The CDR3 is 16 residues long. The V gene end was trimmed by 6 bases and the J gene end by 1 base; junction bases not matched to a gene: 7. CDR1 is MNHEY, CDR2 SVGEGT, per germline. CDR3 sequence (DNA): TGTGCCAGCAGCTCTACACTAGCGGGGCGCACAGATACGCAGTATTTT. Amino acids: CASSSTLAGRTDTQYF.

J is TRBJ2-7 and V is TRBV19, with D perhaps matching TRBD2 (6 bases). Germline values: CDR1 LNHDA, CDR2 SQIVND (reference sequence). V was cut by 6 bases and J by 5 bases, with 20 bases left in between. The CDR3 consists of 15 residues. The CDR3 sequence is CASSMRRQGGDEQYF. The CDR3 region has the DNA TGTGCCAGTAGCATGAGGCGGCAGGGAGGAGACGAGCAGTACTTC.

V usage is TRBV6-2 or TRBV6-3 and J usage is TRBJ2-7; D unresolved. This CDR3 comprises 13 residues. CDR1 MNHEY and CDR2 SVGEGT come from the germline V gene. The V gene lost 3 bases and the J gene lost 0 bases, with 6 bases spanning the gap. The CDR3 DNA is TGTGCCAGCAGTTATCTTAGCTCCTACGAGCAGTACTTC. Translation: CASSYLSSYEQYF.

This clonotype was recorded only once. CDR3 in amino acids: CASSRVQVMNTEAFF. DNA for the CDR3: TGTGCCAGCAGTCGCGTACAGGTCATGAACACTGAAGCTTTCTTT. The chain joins TRBV6-5 to TRBJ1-1; tentatively, D is TRBD1 (5 bases). The CDR3 length is 15 residues. The germline V gene has CDR1 MNHEY and CDR2 SVGAGI. Trimming removed 5 bases at V and 0 bases at J, with 13 bases between.

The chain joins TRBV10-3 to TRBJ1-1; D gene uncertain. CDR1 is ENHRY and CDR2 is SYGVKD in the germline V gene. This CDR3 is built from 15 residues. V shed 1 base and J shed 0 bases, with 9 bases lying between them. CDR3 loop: CAISELEAMNTEAFF. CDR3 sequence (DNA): TGTGCCATCAGTGAGTTAGAGGCCATGAACACTGAAGCTTTCTTT.

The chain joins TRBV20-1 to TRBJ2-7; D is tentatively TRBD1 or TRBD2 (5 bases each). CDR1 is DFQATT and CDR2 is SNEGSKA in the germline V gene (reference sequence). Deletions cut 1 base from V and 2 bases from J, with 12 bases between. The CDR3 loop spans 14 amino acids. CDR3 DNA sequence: TGCAGTGCTAGAGCACCCGGGGCAGCCTACGAGCAGTACTTC. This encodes CSARAPGAAYEQYF.

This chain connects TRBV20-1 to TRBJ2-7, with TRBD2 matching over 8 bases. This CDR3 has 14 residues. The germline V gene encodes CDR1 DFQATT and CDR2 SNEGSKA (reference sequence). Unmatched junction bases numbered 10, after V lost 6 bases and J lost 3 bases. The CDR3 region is CSAYPPGLGYEQYF. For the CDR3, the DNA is TGCAGTGCGTACCCCCCGGGACTAGGCTACGAGCAGTACTTC.

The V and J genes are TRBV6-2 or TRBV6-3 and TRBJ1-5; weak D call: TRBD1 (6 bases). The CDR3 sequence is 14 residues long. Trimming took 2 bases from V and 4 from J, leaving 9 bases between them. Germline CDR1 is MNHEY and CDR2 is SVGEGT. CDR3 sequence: CASSYLQGNQPQHF. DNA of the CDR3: TGTGCCAGCAGTTACCTGCAGGGGAATCAGCCCCAGCATTTT.

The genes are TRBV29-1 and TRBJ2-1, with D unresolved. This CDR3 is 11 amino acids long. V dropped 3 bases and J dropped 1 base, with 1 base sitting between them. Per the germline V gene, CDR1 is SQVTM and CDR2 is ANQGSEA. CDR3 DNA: TGCAGCGTTGAGTCCTACAATGAGCAGTTCTTC. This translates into CSVESYNEQFF.

The DNA for the CDR3 is TGTGCCAGCTCTCCGTACGAGGTGGGGGGCACTGAAGCTTTCTTT. This gives the protein CASSPYEVGGTEAFF. The chain couples TRBV18 to TRBJ1-1; D might be TRBD1 (5 bases). The CDR3 covers 15 residues. Germline CDR1 and CDR2: KGHSH and LQKENI. Trimming shortened V by 6 bases and J by 4 bases, and 18 bases separated the two germline ends.

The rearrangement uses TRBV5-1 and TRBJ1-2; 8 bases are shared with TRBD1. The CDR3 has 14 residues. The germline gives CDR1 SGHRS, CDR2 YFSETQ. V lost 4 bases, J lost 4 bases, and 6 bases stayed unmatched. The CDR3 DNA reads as TGCGCCAGCAGCCCGGGACAGGTTGCCTATGGCTACACCTTC. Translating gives CASSPGQVAYGYTF.

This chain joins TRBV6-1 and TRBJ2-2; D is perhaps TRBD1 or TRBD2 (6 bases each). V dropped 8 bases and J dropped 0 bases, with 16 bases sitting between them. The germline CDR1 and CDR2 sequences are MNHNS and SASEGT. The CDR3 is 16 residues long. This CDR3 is CASSIWGAANTGELFF. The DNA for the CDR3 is TGTGCCAGCTCCATATGGGGGGCAGCGAACACCGGGGAGCTGTTTTTT.

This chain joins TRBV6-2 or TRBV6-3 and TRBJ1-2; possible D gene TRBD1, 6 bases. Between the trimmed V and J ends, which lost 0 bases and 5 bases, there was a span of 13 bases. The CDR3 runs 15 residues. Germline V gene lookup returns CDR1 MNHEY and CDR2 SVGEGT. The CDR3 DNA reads TGTGCCAGCAGTTACTCTTCAGGGGACCTTTATGGCTACACCTTC. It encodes CASSYSSGDLYGYTF.

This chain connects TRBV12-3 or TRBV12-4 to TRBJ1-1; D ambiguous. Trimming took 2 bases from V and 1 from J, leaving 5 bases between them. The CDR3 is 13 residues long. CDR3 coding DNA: TGTGCCAGCAGTTTATTTGCGAACACTGAAGCTTTCTTT. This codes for CASSLFANTEAFF.

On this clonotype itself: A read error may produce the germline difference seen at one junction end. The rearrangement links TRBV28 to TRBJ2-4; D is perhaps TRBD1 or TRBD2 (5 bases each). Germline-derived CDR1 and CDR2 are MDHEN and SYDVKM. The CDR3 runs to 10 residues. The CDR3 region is CASSKDTSHF. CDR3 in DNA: TGTGCCAGCAGTAAGGACACTAGTCACTTC.

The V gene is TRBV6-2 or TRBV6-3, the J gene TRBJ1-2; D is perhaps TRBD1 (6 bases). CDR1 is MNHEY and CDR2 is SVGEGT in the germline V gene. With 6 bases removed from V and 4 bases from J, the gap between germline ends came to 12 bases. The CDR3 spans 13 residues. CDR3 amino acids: CASSFDRLYGYTF. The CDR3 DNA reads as TGTGCCAGCAGCTTCGACAGGCTCTATGGCTACACCTTC.

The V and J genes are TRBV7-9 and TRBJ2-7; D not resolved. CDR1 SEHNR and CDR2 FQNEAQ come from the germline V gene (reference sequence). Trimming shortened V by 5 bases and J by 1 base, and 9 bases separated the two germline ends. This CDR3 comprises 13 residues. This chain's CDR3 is CASSETPSYEQYF. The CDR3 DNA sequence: TGTGCCAGCAGCGAAACCCCATCCTACGAGCAGTACTTC.

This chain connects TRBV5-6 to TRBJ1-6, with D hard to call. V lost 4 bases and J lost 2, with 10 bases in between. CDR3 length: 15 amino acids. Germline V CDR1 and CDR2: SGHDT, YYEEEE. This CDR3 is CASSGWSAYNSPLHF. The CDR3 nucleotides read TGTGCCAGCAGCGGATGGAGCGCCTATAATTCACCCCTCCACTTT.

The DNA for the CDR3 is TGTGCCATCAGTGAGTGGGGTCAGGGGGCTTTCTTT. Translated, it gives CAISEWGQGAFF. The chain combines TRBV10-3 with TRBJ1-1; TRBD1 is a possible D gene (6 bases). Germline V gene sequence: CDR1 ENHRY, CDR2 SYGVKD. The V gene lost 1 base and the J gene lost 11 bases, with 11 bases spanning the gap. The CDR3 sequence is 12 residues long.

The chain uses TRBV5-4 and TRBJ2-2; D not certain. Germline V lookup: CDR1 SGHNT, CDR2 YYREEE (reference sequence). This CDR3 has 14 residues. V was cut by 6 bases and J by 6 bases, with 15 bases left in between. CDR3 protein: CASTIGDYPGELFF. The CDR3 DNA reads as TGTGCCAGCACCATCGGAGATTACCCCGGGGAGCTGTTTTTT. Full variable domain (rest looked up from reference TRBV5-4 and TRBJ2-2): ETGVTQSPTHLIKTRGQQVTLRCSSQSGHNTVSWYQQALGQGPQFIFQYYREEENGRGNFPPRFSGLQFPNYSSELNVNALELDDSALYLCASTIGDYPGELFFGEGSRLTVL.